Below are 11 T cell receptor beta chains sequenced from a single sample in a study of T-cell reconstitution after alpha-beta-depleted transplantation in children. Unique molecular identifiers were incorporated into the prepared TCRbeta library. One entry per CDR3 protein results from TCRdb running MiXCR on the PCR reads. The table lists 610,000 or so distinct CDR3 sequences, 20% to 30% of them singletons. Source: PBMCs, taken before TCRalphabeta/CD19-depleted stem cell transplant. All receptors come from a boy under two years old with Wiskott-Aldrich syndrome, due to receive a stem cell transplant.

Turning to this clonotype: A much larger clone differs by one base, so this may be a read error. The CDR3 loop reads CASGPPPNSPLHF. The CDR3 bases are TGTGCCAGCGGCCCACCTCCTAATTCACCCCTCCACTTT. This sequence joins TRBV7-2 and TRBJ1-6, with D unresolved. The CDR3 extends over 13 amino acids. V dropped 8 bases and J dropped 6 bases, with 11 bases sitting between them. Looked up from germline, CDR1 is SGHTA and CDR2 is FQGNSA.

This clonotype was recorded a few times. This rearrangement joins TRBV12-3 or TRBV12-4 to TRBJ1-1, with TRBD1 as a possible D gene (5 bases). This CDR3 is built from 13 residues. Trimming shortened V by 5 bases and J by 3 bases, and 10 bases separated the two germline ends. CDR3 loop: CASSPKGYTEAFF. The CDR3 nucleotides are TGTGCCAGCAGTCCTAAGGGGTACACTGAAGCTTTCTTT.

This clonotype showed up just a few times. The chain has TRBV14 and TRBJ2-5; the D gene is possibly TRBD2 (6 bases). CDR1 and CDR2 from the germline V gene are SGHDN and FVKESK. The CDR3 has 17 residues. V lost 4 bases and J 7 bases, leaving 25 bases between the germline ends. The CDR3 sequence: CASSPRPGAIPQRTQYF. The CDR3 DNA follows: TGTGCCAGCAGCCCCCGACCGGGAGCCATCCCTCAAAGGACCCAGTACTTC.

This clonotype was observed a few times. The CDR3 DNA is TGCGCCAGCAGCTTCCTCCCGCGGAGCTTCACCGGGGAGCTGTTTTTT. It is translated as CASSFLPRSFTGELFF. The chain is built from TRBV5-1 and TRBJ2-2, with D unresolved. Germline V gene data show CDR1 as SGHRS and CDR2 as YFSETQ. The CDR3 consists of 16 residues. V gave up 2 bases and J gave up 4 bases, with 15 bases separating them. Supplemented by reference TRBV5-1 and TRBJ2-2, the full variable domain reads KAGVTQTPRYLIKTRGQQVTLSCSPISGHRSVSWYQQTPGQGLQFLFEYFSETQRNKGNFPGRFSGRQFSNSRSEMNVSTLELGDSALYLCASSFLPRSFTGELFFGEGSRLTVL.

This chain connects TRBV20-1 to TRBJ2-1; 13 positions match TRBD2. The junction had 6 bases not matched to a gene; V was cut back by 6 bases and J by 7 bases. The CDR3 covers 14 residues. Germline lookup yields CDR1 DFQATT and CDR2 SNEGSKA (reference sequence). CDR3 loop: CSAGTSGKGNEQFF. CDR3 DNA sequence: TGCAGTGCCGGGACTAGCGGGAAAGGAAATGAGCAGTTCTTC.

The rearrangement uses TRBV5-1 and TRBJ2-1; D not resolved. CDR3 length: 13 residues. The germline gives CDR1 SGHRS, CDR2 YFSETQ. V lost 3 bases and J lost 8, with 12 bases in between. The CDR3 DNA reads as TGCGCCAGCAGCTGGATACCAATGGATGAGCAGTTCTTC. It is translated as CASSWIPMDEQFF.

The chain is built from TRBV28 and TRBJ1-1; the D gene is possibly TRBD1 (5 bases). Looked up from germline, CDR1 is MDHEN and CDR2 is SYDVKM. The CDR3 is made up of 13 amino acids. V gave up 5 bases and J gave up 11 bases, with 18 bases separating them. The CDR3 sequence is CASSPEGVIQAFF. The CDR3, as DNA: TGTGCCAGCAGTCCCGAAGGGGTTATTCAGGCTTTCTTT. Full variable domain (rest looked up from reference TRBV28 and TRBJ1-1): DVKVTQSSRYLVKRTGEKVFLECVQDMDHENMFWYRQDPGLGLRLIYFSYDVKMKEKGDIPEGYSVSREKKERFSLILESASTNQTSMYLCASSPEGVIQAFFGQGTRLTVV.

In its sample, this clonotype was seen a few times. The chain joins TRBV5-1 to TRBJ2-3; 7 bases align to TRBD1. The CDR3 consists of 13 residues. V shed 3 bases, J shed 7 bases, and the junction held 5 bases outside the gene matches. Germline V gene lookup returns CDR1 SGHRS and CDR2 YFSETQ. The CDR3, as DNA: TGCGCCAGCAGCTCCTCAGGGGGAAATACGCAGTATTTT. Translation: CASSSSGGNTQYF.

The V and J genes are TRBV9 and TRBJ2-3; D not certain. The CDR3 is 13 amino acids. Per the germline V gene, CDR1 is SGDLS and CDR2 is YYNGEE. V dropped 1 base and J dropped 2 bases, with 5 bases sitting between them. Written as DNA, the CDR3 is TGTGCCAGCAGCGTACGACCCACAGATACGCAGTATTTT. Its translation: CASSVRPTDTQYF.

This rearrangement joins TRBV7-9 to TRBJ2-1; no clear D gene. V was cut by 5 bases and J by 0 bases, with 11 bases left in between. The germline CDR1 and CDR2 sequences are SEHNR and FQNEAQ (reference sequence). The CDR3 has 15 amino acids. The CDR3 reads CASSPILSSYNEQFF. The CDR3 DNA reads as TGTGCCAGCAGCCCGATTTTGAGCTCCTACAATGAGCAGTTCTTC.

This rearrangement joins TRBV29-1 to TRBJ1-5; D unresolved. Germline V gene sequence: CDR1 SQVTM, CDR2 ANQGSEA. CDR3 length equals 13 residues. Deletions cut 4 bases from V and 3 bases from J, with 10 bases between. CDR3 DNA: TGCAGCGTTGGGTACGGGAACAATCAGCCCCAGCATTTT. Encoded protein: CSVGYGNNQPQHF.